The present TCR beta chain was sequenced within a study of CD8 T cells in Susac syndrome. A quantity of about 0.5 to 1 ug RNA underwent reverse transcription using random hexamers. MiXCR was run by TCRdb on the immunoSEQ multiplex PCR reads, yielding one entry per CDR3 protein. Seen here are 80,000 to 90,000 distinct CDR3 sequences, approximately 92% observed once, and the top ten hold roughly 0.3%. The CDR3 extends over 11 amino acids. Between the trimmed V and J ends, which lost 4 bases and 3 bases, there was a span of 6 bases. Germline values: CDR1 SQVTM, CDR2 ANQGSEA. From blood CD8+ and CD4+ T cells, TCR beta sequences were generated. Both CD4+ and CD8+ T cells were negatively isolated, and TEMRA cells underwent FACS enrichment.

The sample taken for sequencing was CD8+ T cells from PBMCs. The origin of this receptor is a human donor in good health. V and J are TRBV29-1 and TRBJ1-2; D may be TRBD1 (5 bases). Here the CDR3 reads CSVARDYGYTF. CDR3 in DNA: TGCAGCGTTGCCAGGGACTATGGCTACACCTTC.